This paragraph reports one T cell receptor beta chain. Its antigen remains unidentified. One base away there is no much larger clone; base qualities are not given. Trimming leaves V shorter by 1 base and J shorter by 5 bases, with the junction holding 5 bases beyond the gene matches. The CDR3 starts with the cysteine, ends with the phenylalanine, and has 15 residues. Only the CDR3 region is kept as DNA, spanning 45 bases read in frame from base 1. The sample originates from a study of vaccination and CD4 T cells after COVID-19 (dated by TCRdb to between 2021 and 2023). Background for the entire study: Convalescent patients had a positive SARS-CoV-2 result on nasal swab PCR, and of these patients, several had mild disease and one had severe disease. The time from the second vaccine dose to post-vaccine blood sampling had a median of 72 days and ranged from about 13 to 250 days. Six males and four females were included in the convalescent cohort, with two Hispanic individuals, seven Caucasians, two Asians and one multiracial person represented. In some eleven COVID-19 convalescent patients and a few infection-naive healthy vaccine recipients, researchers compared the spike-specific CD4+ TCR repertoire from before mRNA vaccination with the repertoire from after. Each participant got two doses of either the Pfizer-BioNTech BNT162b2 vaccine (n=8) or the Moderna mRNA-1273 vaccine (n=2). Post-COVID blood samples were collected from convalescent patients a median of approximately 100 days after diagnosis, with a range of about 35 to 161 days. Overall study outcomes, separate from this receptor: In convalescent patients, a median about 86% of post-vaccine SARS-CoV-2-reactive clones were detected only after vaccination, suggesting vaccine-specific priming. The median number of SARS-CoV-2-reactive clonotypes rose from around 20 after infection to roughly 38 after vaccination, but the change was not significant. The number of convalescent patients in the study was relatively small, and the study did not examine early timepoints following natural infection. In convalescent patients, nearly all vaccine-specific clones (304 of 307) were found to be mono-reactive for SARS-CoV-2 spike rather than cross-reactive with common cold coronaviruses.

The receptor library was made with PCR. Sequencing instrument: Illumina iSeq 100. Processing in the source paper ran as follows. Non-productive sequences were removed, and CDR3s that did not start with C, did not end with F or W, or were shorter than 7 amino acids were discarded. Levenshtein distances (stringdist) and unrooted phylogenetic trees (ape) in R version 3.6.1 were used to assess CDR3 homology. TCRdb passed the public sequencing reads through fastp at Q25 and MiXCR, retaining productive beta sequences. CDR3 protein sequences are deduplicated, and each keeps its most common genes and DNA. The V and J calls shown here were made by TCRdb, not taken from the authors' results. The sample table holds roughly 20,000 distinct CDR3 sequences, of which less than 80% were seen once. In total, the top ten clones hold around 0.92% of the sample. Positive SARS-CoV-2 PCR tests in the convalescent patients dated from March to December 2020, before Alpha, Beta and Delta variants emerged in the United States. Ficoll-Paque Plus gradient centrifugation was used to isolate PBMCs from whole blood, and the isolated PBMCs were then either used fresh or cryopreserved at -140C.

Sequencing was performed on CD4+ T cells from blood, taken before SARS-CoV-2 vaccination. The receptor was isolated from a human donor who had recovered from COVID-19. This chain is built from TRBV12-3 or TRBV12-4 and TRBJ2-7; TRBD1 aligns with 10 central bases. CDR3 protein: CASSLETGGRHEQYF. The sequenced DNA is TGTGCCAGCAGTTTAGAGACAGGGGGCCGCCACGAGCAGTACTTC.